The T cell receptor (beta chain) described here comes from a study of T cells in Graves' hyperthyroidism and ophthalmopathy. Study-wide results and caveats: The model anticipated ophthalmopathy a median 6.5 months pre-onset.

In regard to this clonotype: Its antigen is unidentified.

V was pared by 6 bases and J by 0 bases, with 6 bases between. The CDR3 extends over 13 amino acids. Germline V CDR1 and CDR2: MGHDK, SYGVNS. What was amplified from RNA transcripts were TCR beta CDR3 regions. During a first-round RT-PCR of the TCR CDR3, the HTBI primer set was used. TCRdb re-called the multiplex PCR reads with MiXCR, one entry per CDR3 protein. The sample carries about 840,000 distinct CDR3 sequences, roughly 40% recorded once. The rearrangement uses TRBV25-1 and TRBJ1-5; D uncertain. The TCR comes from a man between 18 and 35 years old with Graves' hyperthyroidism. The specimen was blood. DNA for the CDR3: TGTGCCAGCAGGGGAGGTAGCAATCAGCCCCAGCATTTT. This translates into CASRGGSNQPQHF.